This T cell receptor beta chain was obtained from a study of Graves' ophthalmopathy and Graves' hyperthyroidism. Notes on this clonotype: Its antigen is currently unknown.

Certain patients were not enrolled. These were patients with other autoimmune diseases, uncontrolled infections, pregnancy or lactation. This CDR3 is 17 amino acids long. Germline V lookup: CDR1 SGHTA, CDR2 FQGNSA. V was pared by 5 bases and J by 5 bases, with 12 bases of the junction left unmatched. Researchers took RNA transcripts and amplified TCR beta CDR3 regions from them. First-round RT-PCR with HTBI primers preceded a second-round multiplex PCR. TCRdb re-analysed the multiplex PCR reads in MiXCR, keeping a single row per CDR3 protein. This table holds approximately 700,000 distinct CDR3 sequences, 40% found once. Findings and limits, study-wide: Among expanded thyroid clonotypes above 0.001 frequency, most also occurred in blood.

What was sequenced was peripheral blood. The chain uses TRBV7-2 and TRBJ2-5, with 12 bases that match TRBD2. This receptor was obtained from an adult man with Graves' ophthalmopathy. As DNA, the CDR3 is TGTGCCAGCAGCCAAGCTGGGAGACTAGCGGGAGTGGAGACCCAGTACTTC. Encoded protein: CASSQAGRLAGVETQYF.